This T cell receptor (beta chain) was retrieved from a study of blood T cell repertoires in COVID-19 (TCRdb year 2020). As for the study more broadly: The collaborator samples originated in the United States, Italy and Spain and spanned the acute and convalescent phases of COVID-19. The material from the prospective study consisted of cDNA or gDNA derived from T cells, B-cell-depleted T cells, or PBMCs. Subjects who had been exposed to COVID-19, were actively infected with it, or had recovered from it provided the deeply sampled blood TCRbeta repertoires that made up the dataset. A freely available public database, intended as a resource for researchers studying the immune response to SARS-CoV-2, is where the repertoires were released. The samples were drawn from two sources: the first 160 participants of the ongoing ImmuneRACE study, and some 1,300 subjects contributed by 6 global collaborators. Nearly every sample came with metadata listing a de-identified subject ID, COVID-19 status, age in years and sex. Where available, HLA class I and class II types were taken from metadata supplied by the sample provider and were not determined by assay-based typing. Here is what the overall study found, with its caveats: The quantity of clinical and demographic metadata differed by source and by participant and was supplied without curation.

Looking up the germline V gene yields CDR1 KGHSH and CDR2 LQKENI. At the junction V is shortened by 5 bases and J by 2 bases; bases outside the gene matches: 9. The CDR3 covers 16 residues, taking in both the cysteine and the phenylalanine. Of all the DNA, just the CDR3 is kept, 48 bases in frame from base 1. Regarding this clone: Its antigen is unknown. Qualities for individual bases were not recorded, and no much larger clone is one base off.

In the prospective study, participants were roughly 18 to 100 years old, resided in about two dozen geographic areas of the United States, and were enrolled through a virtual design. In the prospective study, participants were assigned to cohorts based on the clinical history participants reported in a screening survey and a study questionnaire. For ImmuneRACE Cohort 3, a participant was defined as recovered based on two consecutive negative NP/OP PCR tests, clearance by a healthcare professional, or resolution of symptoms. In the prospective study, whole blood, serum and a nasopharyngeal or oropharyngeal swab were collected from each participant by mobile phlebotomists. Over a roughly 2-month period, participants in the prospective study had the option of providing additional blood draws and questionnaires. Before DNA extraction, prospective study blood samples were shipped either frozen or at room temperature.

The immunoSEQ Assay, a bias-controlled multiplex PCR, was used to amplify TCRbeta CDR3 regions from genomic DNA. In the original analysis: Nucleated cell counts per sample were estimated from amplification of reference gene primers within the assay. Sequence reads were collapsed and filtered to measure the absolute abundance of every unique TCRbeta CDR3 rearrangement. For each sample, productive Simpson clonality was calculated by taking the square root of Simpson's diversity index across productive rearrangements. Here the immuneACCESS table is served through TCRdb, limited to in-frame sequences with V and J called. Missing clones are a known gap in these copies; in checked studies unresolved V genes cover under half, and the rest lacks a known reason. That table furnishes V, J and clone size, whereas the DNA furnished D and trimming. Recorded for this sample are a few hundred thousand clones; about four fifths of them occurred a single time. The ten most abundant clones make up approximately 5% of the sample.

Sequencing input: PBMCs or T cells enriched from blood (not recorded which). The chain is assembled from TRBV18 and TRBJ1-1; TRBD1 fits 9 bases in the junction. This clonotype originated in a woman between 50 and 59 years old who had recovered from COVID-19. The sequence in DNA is TGTGCCAGCTCAACCACAGGGGGCTTGGGTAACACTGAAGCTTTCTTT. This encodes CASSTTGGLGNTEAFF.